Each of the 6 T cell receptor beta chains below was sequenced from the same sample in a study of shared clonotypes between healthy human individuals. Naive CD8 isolation took CD45RO-negative cells positively selected for CCR7 and excluded terminally differentiated effector memory CD45RA+ cells. Repertoires were generated with immunoSEQ multiplex PCR, while TCRdb's copy carries only in-frame clones and drops some. The sample has approximately 2,000,000 clones, just under 95% seen once. The specimen sequenced was naive CD8+ T cells from PBMCs. The receptors were gathered from a man between 18 and 35 years old in good health. Some clones in this sample may be carry-over from other donors' samples.

The chain employs TRBV5-4 and TRBJ2-1; D is undetermined. The CDR3 has 15 residues. The V gene lost 0 bases and the J gene lost 6 bases, with 13 bases spanning the gap. Germline lookup yields CDR1 SGHNT and CDR2 YYREEE (reference sequence). The CDR3 DNA reads as TGTGCCAGCAGCTTGGCCTTAGTAGCCGGCAATGAGCAGTTCTTC. Translating gives CASSLALVAGNEQFF.

As to this clone: This sample includes further DNA sequences coding for the same CDR3. This rearrangement joins TRBV11-2 to TRBJ2-7, with D perhaps matching TRBD1 (5 bases). The CDR3 runs to 15 residues. Looked up from germline, CDR1 is SGHAT and CDR2 is FQNNGV. V was shortened by 6 bases and J by 4 bases, with 19 bases between the two germline ends. This CDR3 reads CASSSTQEWGYEQYF. Here the CDR3 DNA reads TGTGCCAGCAGTTCGACACAGGAATGGGGATACGAGCAGTACTTC.

The V gene is TRBV28, the J gene TRBJ2-7; 7 nucleotides match TRBD1. V shed 1 base, J shed 2 bases, and the junction held 11 bases outside the gene matches. From germline, CDR1 is MDHEN and CDR2 SYDVKM. The CDR3 sequence is 17 residues long. CDR3 DNA sequence: TGTGCCAGCAGTTTATCAAGGGGGCTCAGAGGGACCTACGAGCAGTACTTC. Translation: CASSLSRGLRGTYEQYF.

The chain uses TRBV5-6 and TRBJ1-2, with a tentative D call TRBD1 (5 bases). V was pared by 2 bases and J by 2 bases, with 10 bases between. CDR1 is SGHDT and CDR2 is YYEEEE in the germline V gene. This CDR3 spans 14 amino acids. The CDR3 region is CASSFSQGNYGYTF. CDR3 nucleotides: TGTGCCAGCAGCTTTTCCCAGGGCAACTATGGCTACACCTTC.

This chain links TRBV28 with TRBJ1-1, with D unresolved. In germline, CDR1 is MDHEN, CDR2 SYDVKM. V was trimmed by 1 base and J by 3 bases, leaving 6 bases between them. The CDR3 runs 13 residues. The CDR3 nucleotides are TGTGCCAGCAGTTTATTAACGGACACTGAAGCTTTCTTT. The encoded protein is CASSLLTDTEAFF.

The V call is TRBV21-1, the J call TRBJ2-7; TRBD1, the table's D call, lacks a check against the DNA. TRBV21-1 is a pseudogene locus. The CDR3 totals 13 residues. In nucleotides, the CDR3 is TGTGCCAGCAGTATGCGCAACAGGGGCGAGCAGTACTTC. Encoded protein: CASSMRNRGEQYF.